One sample yielded the 8 T cell receptor beta chains listed below, sequenced in a study of Ad26.COV2.S vaccination and SARS-CoV-2 variants. TCRdb's copy holds only in-frame clones and misses some; the assay was immunoSEQ multiplex PCR. The sample includes 350,000 to 600,000 clones, 89% of them seen just once. Described treatment: some 20 received Ad26.COV2.S at low or high dose, single or two shots; several received placebo; per-sample allocation not given. Day 63 following the first vaccine or placebo injection was when the samples were taken. Here the sequenced sample was peripheral blood, taken in a trial of Ad26.COV2.S vaccine versus placebo. The receptors derive from a person between 18 and 59 years old who received the Ad26.COV2.S COVID-19 vaccine or a placebo.

The chain employs TRBV21-1 and TRBJ2-1; the table's TRBD1 call for D was not verified on the DNA. TRBV21-1 is noted as a pseudogene. CDR3 length: 17 amino acids. CDR3 in amino acids: CASSKQNDRGKSDEQFF. The CDR3, as DNA: TGTGCCAGCAGCAAGCAAAATGACAGGGGAAAATCGGATGAGCAGTTCTTC.

The CDR3 is CASNPGQGAFGYTF. The CDR3 DNA is TGTGCCAGCAACCCGGGACAGGGGGCCTTTGGCTACACCTTC. The chain carries TRBV6-5 and TRBJ1-2; 12 bases fit TRBD1. This CDR3 region has 14 residues. Germline-derived CDR1 and CDR2 are MNHEY and SVGAGI. Losses at the gene ends were 7 bases for V and 7 bases for J; bases not matched to a gene: 7.

V is TRBV5-5 and J is TRBJ2-1, with unresolved D. The V gene's germline CDR1 is SGHKS and CDR2 YYEKEE (reference sequence). The CDR3 has 15 amino acids. Between the trimmed V and J ends, which lost 1 base and 5 bases, there was a span of 13 bases. In DNA, the CDR3 is TGTGCCAGCAGCTTGTCTGTGGTTCAGCACAATGAGCAGTTCTTC. Protein product: CASSLSVVQHNEQFF.

The V gene is TRBV18, the J gene TRBJ2-6; D gene ambiguous. The CDR3 contains 16 residues. Germline CDR1 KGHSH, CDR2 LQKENI. Trimming pared 4 bases from V and 2 bases from J, leaving 12 bases between. In DNA form, the CDR3 reads TGTGCCAGCTCACTGGGTGAGAGTACTGGGGCCAACGTCCTGACTTTC. As protein: CASSLGESTGANVLTF. The whole variable domain, filled in from reference TRBV18 and TRBJ2-6, reads NAGVMQNPRHLVRRRGQEARLRCSPMKGHSHVYWYRQLPEEGLKFMVYLQKENIIDESGMPKERFSAEFPKEGPSILRIQQVVRGDSAAYFCASSLGESTGANVLTFGAGSRLTVL.

The chain has TRBV19 and TRBJ1-1, with 11 bases fitting TRBD1. The CDR3 is 15 residues long. The germline V gene has CDR1 LNHDA and CDR2 SQIVND (reference sequence). V trimming: 10 bases; J trimming: 8 bases; junction bases outside the gene matches: 15. CDR3 coding DNA: TGTGCCACTAGGACAGGGGGCTCCTCTTCGTACGAAGCTTTCTTT. This sequence encodes CATRTGGSSSYEAFF.

The chain is built from TRBV7-9 and TRBJ1-1; D is possibly TRBD1 (6 bases). The length of the CDR3 is 17 residues. Deletions cut 2 bases from V and 4 bases from J, with 20 bases between. CDR1 is SEHNR, CDR2 FQNEAQ, per germline (reference sequence). For the CDR3, the DNA is TGTGCCAGCAGCTTAAGCGGGGGTTTTCAGGGGAGCACTGAAGCTTTCTTT. Translation gives CASSLSGGFQGSTEAFF.

The genes are TRBV19 and TRBJ1-5; D remains ambiguous. From germline, CDR1 is LNHDA and CDR2 SQIVND (reference sequence). This CDR3 is built from 15 residues. The V end lost 8 bases, the J end lost 0 bases, and 14 bases lay between the germline ends. The CDR3 DNA reads as TGTGCCAGTGCGGCGAGGATCGTTAGCAATCAGCCCCAGCATTTT. Protein sequence: CASAARIVSNQPQHF.

V is TRBV6-1 and J is TRBJ1-1, with D unclear. The germline V gene encodes CDR1 MNHNS and CDR2 SASEGT. The V end was cut by 3 bases, the J end by 1 base, with 12 bases between. This CDR3 spans 15 amino acids. The chain's CDR3 is CASSDERTPNTEAFF. The CDR3 nucleotides read TGTGCCAGCAGTGATGAACGGACCCCGAACACTGAAGCTTTCTTT.